The clone carrying this T cell receptor (beta chain) was observed many times. This record comes from a study of spatial heterogeneity in lung cancer. V lost 3 bases and J lost 5; bases outside the gene matches: 3. Per the germline V gene, CDR1 is LNHDA and CDR2 is SQIVND (reference sequence). CDR3 length equals 13 residues. Each CDR3 protein is one row after TCRdb ran MiXCR on the 5' RACE reads. There are around 70,000 distinct CDR3 sequences in the sample; roughly 8.9% occur only once, and 1.9% lies in the top ten. Time point here: blood at routine non-recurrence follow-up after resection. This clonotype was sampled from a female donor with early-stage non-small cell lung cancer. The V gene is TRBV19, the J gene TRBJ1-2; TRBD1 agrees at 7 bases. The sequencing here drew on PBMCs, taken at follow-up. The CDR3 sequence: CASSIGQEYGYTF. CDR3 coding DNA: TGTGCCAGTAGTATTGGACAGGAGTATGGCTACACCTTC.